The source of this T cell receptor (beta chain) is a study of cytomegalovirus exposure and HLA in healthy donors. The sample holds a few counts of this clone. Nominally healthy donors were sampled, though unrecorded immune exposures were likely. The PCR employed 60 Vbeta primers together with 13 Jbeta primers. This table comes from immunoSEQ multiplex PCR, and its TCRdb copy is limited to in-frame clones, with some not included. The data show fewer than 250,000 clones, 60% to 80% seen once. The source of this sequence is a woman aged 18-29 years in good health and CMV-seronegative. Sequencing was done on a sample of PBMCs.

The CDR3 sequence is CASSGRLAGDTDTQYF. In DNA, the CDR3 is TGTGCCAGCAGTGGCCGACTAGCGGGGGACACAGATACGCAGTATTTT. This rearrangement joins TRBV2 to TRBJ2-3; TRBD2 matches 12 bases. With V trimmed by 4 bases and J by 2 bases, 4 bases remained unmatched. The CDR3 covers 16 residues. Germline CDR1 reads SNHLY; CDR2 reads FYNNEI.